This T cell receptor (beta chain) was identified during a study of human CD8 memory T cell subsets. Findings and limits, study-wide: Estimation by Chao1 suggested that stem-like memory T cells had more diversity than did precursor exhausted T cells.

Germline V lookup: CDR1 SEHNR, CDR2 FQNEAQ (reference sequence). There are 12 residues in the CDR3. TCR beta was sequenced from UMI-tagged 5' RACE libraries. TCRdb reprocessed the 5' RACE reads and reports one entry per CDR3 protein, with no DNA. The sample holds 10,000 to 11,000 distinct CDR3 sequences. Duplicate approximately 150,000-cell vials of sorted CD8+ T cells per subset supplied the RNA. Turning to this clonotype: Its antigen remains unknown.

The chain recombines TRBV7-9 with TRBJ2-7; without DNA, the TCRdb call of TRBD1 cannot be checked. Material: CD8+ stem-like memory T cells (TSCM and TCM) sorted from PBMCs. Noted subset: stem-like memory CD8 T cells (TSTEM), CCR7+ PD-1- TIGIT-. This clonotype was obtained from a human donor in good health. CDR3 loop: CASSPTGYEQYF.